The entry below describes one TCR beta chain. The antigen is unknown. This CDR3 region has 14 residues. Germline CDR1 is MNHNY and CDR2 is SVGAGI (reference sequence). Unmatched junction bases numbered 5, after V lost 6 bases and J lost 1 base. This record belongs to a study of cytomegalovirus exposure and HLA in healthy donors. Study-level background: Most genotyped donors, around four fifths of 398, had Caucasian-associated genetic ancestry.

Study outcomes and limitations: Most TCR sequences were seen very rarely across donors, but some public TCRs occurred in many. In a later analysis, a genetic analysis reported fewer productive-TCR N-insertions in an Asian-associated ancestry cluster than the cohort average. For most TCR beta V segments, an earlier analysis put the productive rate at about 90% or about 30% of the time.

This PCR relied on a set of 60 Vbeta primers and 13 Jbeta primers. Clones were read by immunoSEQ multiplex PCR, and TCRdb kept only the in-frame ones, dropping some. The sample has just over 150,000 clones; around 72% are singletons. The chain has TRBV6-6 and TRBJ2-5, with 7 bases lining up with TRBD1. The source is a man between 35 and 55 years old in good health and CMV-seropositive. The specimen was PBMCs. The CDR3 sequence: CASSSGQTQETQYF. The CDR3 DNA is TGTGCCAGCAGCTCGGGACAGACCCAAGAGACCCAGTACTTC.